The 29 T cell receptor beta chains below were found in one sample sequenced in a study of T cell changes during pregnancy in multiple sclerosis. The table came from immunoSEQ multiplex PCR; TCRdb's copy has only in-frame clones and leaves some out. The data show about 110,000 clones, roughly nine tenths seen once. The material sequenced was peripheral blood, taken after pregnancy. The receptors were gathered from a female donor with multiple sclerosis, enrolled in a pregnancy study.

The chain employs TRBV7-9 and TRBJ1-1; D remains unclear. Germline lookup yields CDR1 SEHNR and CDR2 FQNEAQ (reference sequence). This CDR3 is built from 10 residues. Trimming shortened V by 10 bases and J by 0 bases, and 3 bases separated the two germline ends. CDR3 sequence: CAILNTEAFF. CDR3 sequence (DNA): TGTGCCATCTTGAACACTGAAGCTTTCTTT.

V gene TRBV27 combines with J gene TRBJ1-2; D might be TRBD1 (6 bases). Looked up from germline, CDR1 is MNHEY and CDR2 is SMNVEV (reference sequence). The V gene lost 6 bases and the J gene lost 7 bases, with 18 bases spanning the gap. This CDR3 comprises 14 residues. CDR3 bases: TGTGCCAGCAGGCCTCAACAGGGTCAGGGTGGCTACACCTTC. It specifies CASRPQQGQGGYTF.

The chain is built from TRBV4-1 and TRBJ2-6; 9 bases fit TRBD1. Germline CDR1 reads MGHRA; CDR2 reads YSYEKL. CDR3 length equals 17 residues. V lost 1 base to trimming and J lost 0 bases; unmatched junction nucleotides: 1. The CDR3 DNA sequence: TGCGCCAGCAGCCAAGTACAGGGGGCCTCTGGGGCCAACGTCCTGACTTTC. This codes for CASSQVQGASGANVLTF.

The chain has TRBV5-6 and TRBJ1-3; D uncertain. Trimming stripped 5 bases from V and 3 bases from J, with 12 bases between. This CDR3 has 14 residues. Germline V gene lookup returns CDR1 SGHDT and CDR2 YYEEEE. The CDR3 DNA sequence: TGTGCCAGCAGTCCAGGTTGGGTTGGAAACACCATATATTTT. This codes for CASSPGWVGNTIYF.

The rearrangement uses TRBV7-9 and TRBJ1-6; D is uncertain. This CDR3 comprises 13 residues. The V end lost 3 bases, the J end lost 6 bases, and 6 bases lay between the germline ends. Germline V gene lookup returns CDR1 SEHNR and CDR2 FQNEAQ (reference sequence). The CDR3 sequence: CASSFEPNSPLHF. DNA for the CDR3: TGTGCCAGCAGCTTTGAGCCTAATTCACCCCTCCACTTT.

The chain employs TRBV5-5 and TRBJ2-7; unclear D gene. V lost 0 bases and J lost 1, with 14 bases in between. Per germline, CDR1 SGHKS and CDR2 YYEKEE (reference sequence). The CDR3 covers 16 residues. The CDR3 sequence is CASSLGVQASSYEQYF. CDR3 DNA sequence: TGTGCCAGCAGCTTGGGGGTTCAGGCGTCGTCCTACGAGCAGTACTTC. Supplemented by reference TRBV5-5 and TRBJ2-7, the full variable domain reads DAGVTQSPTHLIKTRGQQVTLRCSPISGHKSVSWYQQVLGQGPQFIFQYYEKEERGRGNFPDRFSARQFPNYSSELNVNALLLGDSALYLCASSLGVQASSYEQYFGPGTRLTVT.

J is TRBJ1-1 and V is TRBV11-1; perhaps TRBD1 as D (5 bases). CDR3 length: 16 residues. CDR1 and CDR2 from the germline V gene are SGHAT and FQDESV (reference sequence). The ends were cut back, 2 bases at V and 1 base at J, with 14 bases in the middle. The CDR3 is CASSLKRRQPNTEAFF. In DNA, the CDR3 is TGTGCCAGCAGCTTAAAACGAAGACAGCCGAACACTGAAGCTTTCTTT.

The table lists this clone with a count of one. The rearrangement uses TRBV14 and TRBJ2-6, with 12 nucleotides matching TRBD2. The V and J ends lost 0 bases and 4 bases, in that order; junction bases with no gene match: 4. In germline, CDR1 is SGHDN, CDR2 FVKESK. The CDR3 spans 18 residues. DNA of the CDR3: TGTGCCAGCAGCCAAGATCTAGCGGGGGGGCTGGGGGCCAACGTCCTGACTTTC. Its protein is CASSQDLAGGLGANVLTF.

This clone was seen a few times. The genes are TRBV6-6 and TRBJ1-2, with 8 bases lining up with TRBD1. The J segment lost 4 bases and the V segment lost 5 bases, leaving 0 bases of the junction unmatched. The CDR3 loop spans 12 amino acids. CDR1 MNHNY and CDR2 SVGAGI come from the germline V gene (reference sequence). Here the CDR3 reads CASSDRGYGYTF. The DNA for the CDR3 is TGTGCCAGCAGTGACAGGGGCTATGGCTACACCTTC.

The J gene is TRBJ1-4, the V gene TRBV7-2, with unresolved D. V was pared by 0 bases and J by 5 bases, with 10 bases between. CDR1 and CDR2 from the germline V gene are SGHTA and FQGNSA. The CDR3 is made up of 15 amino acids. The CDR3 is CASSLAMTRNEKLFF. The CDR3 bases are TGTGCCAGCAGCTTAGCGATGACTAGGAATGAAAAACTGTTTTTT.

The CDR3 is CASTNRGTTNTEAFF. The CDR3 DNA reads as TGTGCCAGTACCAACAGGGGCACCACGAACACTGAAGCTTTCTTT. V and J are TRBV19 and TRBJ1-1, with 7 nucleotides matching TRBD1. CDR1 is LNHDA, CDR2 SQIVND, per germline (reference sequence). The CDR3 loop spans 15 amino acids. With V trimmed by 7 bases and J by 1 base, 9 bases remained unmatched.

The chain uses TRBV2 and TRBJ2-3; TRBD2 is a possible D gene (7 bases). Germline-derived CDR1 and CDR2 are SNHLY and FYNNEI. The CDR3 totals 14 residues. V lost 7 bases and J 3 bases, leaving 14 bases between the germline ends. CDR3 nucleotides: TGTGCCAGCAAGGGGGGGGCTCTAACAGATACGCAGTATTTT. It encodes CASKGGALTDTQYF.

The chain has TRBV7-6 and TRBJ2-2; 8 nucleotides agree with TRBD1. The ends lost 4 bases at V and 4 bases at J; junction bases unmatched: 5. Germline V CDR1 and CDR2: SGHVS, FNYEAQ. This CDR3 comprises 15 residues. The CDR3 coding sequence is TGTGCCAGCAGCTCGACAGGGGTGGGCACCGGGGAGCTGTTTTTT. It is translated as CASSSTGVGTGELFF.

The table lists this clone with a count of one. The CDR3 sequence: CASSLTAGLAGYTF. CDR3 nucleotides: TGTGCCAGCAGCTTAACGGCGGGTTTAGCTGGCTACACCTTC. V is TRBV7-3 and J is TRBJ1-2; D remains unclear. Trimming took off 0 bases at V and 7 bases at J, with 12 bases between the two ends. CDR3 length: 14 residues. The germline gives CDR1 SGHTA, CDR2 FQGTGA. The variable domain in full, completed from reference TRBV7-3 and TRBJ1-2, reads GAGVSQTPSNKVTEKGKYVELRCDPISGHTALYWYRQSLGQGPEFLIYFQGTGAADDSGLPNDRFFAVRPEGSVSTLKIQRTERGDSAVYLCASSLTAGLAGYTFGSGTRLTVV.

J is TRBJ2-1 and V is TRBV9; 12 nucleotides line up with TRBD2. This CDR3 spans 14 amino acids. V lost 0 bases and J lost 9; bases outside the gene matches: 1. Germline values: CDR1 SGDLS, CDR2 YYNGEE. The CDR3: CASSVGTSGVEQFF. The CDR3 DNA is TGTGCCAGCAGCGTAGGGACTAGCGGGGTTGAGCAGTTCTTC.

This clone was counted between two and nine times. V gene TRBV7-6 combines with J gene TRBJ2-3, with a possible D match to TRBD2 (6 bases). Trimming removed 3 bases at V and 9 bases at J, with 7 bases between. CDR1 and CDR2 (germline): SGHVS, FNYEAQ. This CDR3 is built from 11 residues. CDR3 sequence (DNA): TGTGCCAGCAGCTTGGAGGGGACGCAGTATTTT. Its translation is CASSLEGTQYF.

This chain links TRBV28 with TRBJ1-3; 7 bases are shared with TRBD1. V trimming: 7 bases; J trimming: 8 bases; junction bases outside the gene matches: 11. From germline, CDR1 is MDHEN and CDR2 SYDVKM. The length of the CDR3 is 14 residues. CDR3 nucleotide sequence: TGTGCCAGCATCGACAGGGAAACCTCTTACACCATATATTTT. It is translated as CASIDRETSYTIYF.

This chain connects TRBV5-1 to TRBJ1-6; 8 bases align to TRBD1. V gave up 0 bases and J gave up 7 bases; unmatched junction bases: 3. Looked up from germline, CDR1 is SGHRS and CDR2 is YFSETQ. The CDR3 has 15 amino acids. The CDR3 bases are TGCGCCAGCAGCTTGGATCAGGGGGCGAATTCACCCCTCCACTTT. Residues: CASSLDQGANSPLHF.

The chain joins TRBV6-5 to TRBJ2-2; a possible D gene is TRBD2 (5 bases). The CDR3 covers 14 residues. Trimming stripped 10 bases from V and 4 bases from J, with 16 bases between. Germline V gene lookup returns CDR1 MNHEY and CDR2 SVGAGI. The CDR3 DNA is TGTGCCACACTAGGCGAACATTTCACCGGGGAGCTGTTTTTT. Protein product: CATLGEHFTGELFF.

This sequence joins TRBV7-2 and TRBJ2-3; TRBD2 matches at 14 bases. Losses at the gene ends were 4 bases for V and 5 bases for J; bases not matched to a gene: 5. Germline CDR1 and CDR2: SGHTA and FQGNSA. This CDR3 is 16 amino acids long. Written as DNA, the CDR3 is TGTGCCAGCAGCTCGGGGACTAGCGGGGGCCTAGATACGCAGTATTTT. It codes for CASSSGTSGGLDTQYF.

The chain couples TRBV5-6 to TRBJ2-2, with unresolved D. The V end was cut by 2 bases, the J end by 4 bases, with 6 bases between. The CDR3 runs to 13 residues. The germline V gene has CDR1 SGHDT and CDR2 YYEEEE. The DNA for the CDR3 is TGTGCCAGCAGCTTACGGGTCACCGGGGAGCTGTTTTTT. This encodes CASSLRVTGELFF.

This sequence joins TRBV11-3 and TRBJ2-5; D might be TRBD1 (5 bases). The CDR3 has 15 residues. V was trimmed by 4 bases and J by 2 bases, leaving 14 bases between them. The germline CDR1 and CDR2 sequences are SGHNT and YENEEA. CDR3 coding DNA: TGTGCCAGCAGCTCGCCCTACGACAGACAAGAGACCCAGTACTTC. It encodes CASSSPYDRQETQYF.

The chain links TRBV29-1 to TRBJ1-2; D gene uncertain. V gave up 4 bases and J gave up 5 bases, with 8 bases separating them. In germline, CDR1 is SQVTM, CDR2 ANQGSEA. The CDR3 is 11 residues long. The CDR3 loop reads CSVVARYGYTF. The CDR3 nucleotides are TGCAGCGTTGTAGCGCGTTATGGCTACACCTTC.

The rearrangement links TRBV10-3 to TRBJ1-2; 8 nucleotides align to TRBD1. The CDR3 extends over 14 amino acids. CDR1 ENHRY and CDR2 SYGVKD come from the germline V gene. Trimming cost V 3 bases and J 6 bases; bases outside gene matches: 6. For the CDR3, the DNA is TGTGCCATCAGTGATCCGGGACAGGATCATGGCTACACCTTC. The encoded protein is CAISDPGQDHGYTF.

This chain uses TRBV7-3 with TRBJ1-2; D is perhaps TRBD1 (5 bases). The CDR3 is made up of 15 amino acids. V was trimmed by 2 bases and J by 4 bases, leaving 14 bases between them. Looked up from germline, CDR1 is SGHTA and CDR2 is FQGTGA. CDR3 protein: CASSLASARVYGYTF. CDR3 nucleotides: TGTGCCAGCAGCTTAGCTTCCGCCAGGGTCTATGGCTACACCTTC.

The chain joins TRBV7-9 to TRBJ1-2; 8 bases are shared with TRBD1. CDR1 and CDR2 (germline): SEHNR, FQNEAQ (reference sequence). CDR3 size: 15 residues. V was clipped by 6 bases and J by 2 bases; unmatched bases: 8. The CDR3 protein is CASSYLSGGNYGYTF. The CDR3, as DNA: TGTGCCAGCAGTTACCTGTCAGGGGGCAACTATGGCTACACCTTC.

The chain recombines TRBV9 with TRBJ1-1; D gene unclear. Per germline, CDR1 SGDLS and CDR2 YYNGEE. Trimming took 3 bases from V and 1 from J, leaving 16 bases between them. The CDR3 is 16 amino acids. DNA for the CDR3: TGTGCCAGCAGCGACTCCCCCTACAGATCGAACACTGAAGCTTTCTTT. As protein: CASSDSPYRSNTEAFF.

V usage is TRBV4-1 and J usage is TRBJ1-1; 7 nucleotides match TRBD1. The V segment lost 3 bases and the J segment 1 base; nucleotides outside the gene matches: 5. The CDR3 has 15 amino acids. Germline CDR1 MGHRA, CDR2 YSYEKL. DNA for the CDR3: TGCGCCAGCAGCCACCCGGGACAGAAGAACACTGAAGCTTTCTTT. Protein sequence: CASSHPGQKNTEAFF.

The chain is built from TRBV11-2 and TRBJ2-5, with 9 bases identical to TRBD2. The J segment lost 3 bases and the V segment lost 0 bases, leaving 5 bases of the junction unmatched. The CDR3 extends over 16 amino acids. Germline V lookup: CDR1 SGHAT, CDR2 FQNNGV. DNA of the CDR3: TGTGCCAGCAGCTTAGATATAGCTAGCGGGGAAGAGACCCAGTACTTC. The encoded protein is CASSLDIASGEETQYF.